In its sample, the clone carrying this T cell receptor (beta chain) was seen a few times. Its specificity is not known. The data originate from a study of identical twins. Study results and caveats: Findings depended on cross-sectional statistics rather than tracking the same donors.

The ends were cut back, 5 bases at V and 5 bases at J, with 18 bases in the middle. Germline V CDR1 and CDR2: SEHNR, FQNEAQ (reference sequence). The CDR3 runs to 15 residues. A template switching step contributed a universal primer site, while unique molecular identifiers were present in the cDNA. TCRdb reanalysed the 5' RACE reads using MiXCR and keeps one entry per CDR3 protein. Of 500,000 to 550,000 distinct CDR3 sequences in the sample, 22% were seen once. The same specimen was also included in a second study, on T cells expressing NK-cell markers. That work contributes: Uncertainty persisted over the HCMV specificity of expanded NKG2C+ T cell clones.

This receptor was identified in a young woman in good health. This chain connects TRBV7-9 to TRBJ2-5; D not resolved. Input material: CD4+ T cells sorted from blood. CDR3 loop: CASSKLSAGRETQYF. DNA for the CDR3: TGTGCCAGCAGCAAACTCAGCGCTGGTCGGGAGACCCAGTACTTC.